A selection of T cell receptor beta chains follows, all from one sample in a study of Graves' ophthalmopathy and Graves' hyperthyroidism. Each CDR3 protein gets one entry after TCRdb re-called the multiplex PCR reads with MiXCR. The sample shows approximately 150,000 distinct CDR3 sequences, around two fifths of them seen only once. The sequenced material came from peripheral blood. The receptors come from a man aged 30 to 39 with Graves' ophthalmopathy. Each CDR3 is given with its conserved first and last residue. Fields, in order: J gene, D gene, V gene, clone size, CDR3 DNA, CDR3 protein. A D gene is named only where the DNA matches it firmly. Size is stated for part of the rows, as once, few or many counts, or as a class when the clone is expanded.

J: TRBJ2-7
D: -
V: TRBV12-3/TRBV12-4
size: many
DNA: TGTGCCAGCGCTGGGAGGGGGGCCCTTGACTACGAGCAGTACTTC
CDR3: CASAGRGALDYEQYF

J: TRBJ2-7
D: -
V: TRBV5-1
size: many
DNA: TGCGCCAGCAGCTTCCGCGGCCCCTACGAGCAGTACTTC
CDR3: CASSFRGPYEQYF

J: TRBJ1-6
D: -
V: TRBV28
size: -
DNA: TGTGCCAGCAGTCTCCAGGGCCTGGGTGGTTCACCCCTCCACTTT
CDR3: CASSLQGLGGSPLHF

J: TRBJ2-7
D: -
V: TRBV6-5
size: -
DNA: TGTGCCAGCAGTTTTCCGGACCACTTTCAGTACTTC
CDR3: CASSFPDHFQYF

J: TRBJ1-5
D: TRBD1
V: TRBV12-3/TRBV12-4
size: -
DNA: TGTGCCAACGGACAGGATAGCAATCAGCCCCAGCATTTT
CDR3: CANGQDSNQPQHF

J: TRBJ1-1
D: TRBD1
V: TRBV7-9
size: many
DNA: TGTGCCAGCGTCCGGACAGGGGGCTTTACTGAAGCTTTCTTT
CDR3: CASVRTGGFTEAFF

J: TRBJ1-2
D: -
V: TRBV2
size: -
DNA: TGTGCCAGCATGTACGGCCAGGCTAAGTCAGAGGGCTACACCTTC
CDR3: CASMYGQAKSEGYTF

J: TRBJ2-7
D: -
V: TRBV12-3/TRBV12-4
size: many
DNA: TGTGCCAGCAGTTTCAGGTTTCGCTACGAGCAGTACTTC
CDR3: CASSFRFRYEQYF

J: TRBJ2-6
D: -
V: TRBV12-3/TRBV12-4
size: many
DNA: TGTGCCAGCAGGAGCTCGTCTGGGGCCAACGTCCTGACTTTC
CDR3: CASRSSSGANVLTF

J: TRBJ2-1
D: -
V: TRBV3-1
size: many
DNA: TGTGCCAGCAGCGACTGGACTGAAATGGATGAGCAGTTCTTC
CDR3: CASSDWTEMDEQFF

J: TRBJ2-7
D: -
V: TRBV10-3
size: many
DNA: TGTGCCATCAGTGAGGGTCTGTCGTACGAGCAGTACTTC
CDR3: CAISEGLSYEQYF

J: TRBJ1-1
D: -
V: TRBV6-1
size: -
DNA: TGTGCCAGCAGTAAACCCCTGGGTGTCGGTGGGACTGAAGCTTTCTTT
CDR3: CASSKPLGVGGTEAFF

J: TRBJ1-3
D: -
V: TRBV9
size: -
DNA: TGTGCCAGCAGCGTAGATCTTCCTGGAAACACCATATATTTT
CDR3: CASSVDLPGNTIYF

J: TRBJ2-7
D: -
V: TRBV20-1
size: many
DNA: TGCAGTGCTAGCAGAACAGGCTACGAGCAGTACTTC
CDR3: CSASRTGYEQYF

J: TRBJ1-1
D: -
V: TRBV6-2/TRBV6-3
size: many
DNA: TGTGCCAGCAGATACGGATTAATGAACACTGAAGCTTTCTTT
CDR3: CASRYGLMNTEAFF

J: TRBJ2-7
D: -
V: TRBV27
size: -
DNA: TGTGCCAGCAGTTCCCCTCTCCGGGGCAGGGGGGGAGAGCAGTACTTC
CDR3: CASSSPLRGRGGEQYF

J: TRBJ2-7
D: -
V: TRBV7-2
size: -
DNA: TGTGCCAGCAGCCAGGGCCGCTCCTACGAGCAGTACTTC
CDR3: CASSQGRSYEQYF

J: TRBJ1-5
D: -
V: TRBV7-8
size: many
DNA: TGTGCCAGCAGCTTAGAAGGGACCTTTTATAGCAATCAGCCCCAGCATTTT
CDR3: CASSLEGTFYSNQPQHF

J: TRBJ2-5
D: TRBD2
V: TRBV12-3/TRBV12-4
size: -
DNA: TGTGCCAGCAGTTCGCGGGGGGGGTACCAAGAGACCCAGTACTTC
CDR3: CASSSRGGYQETQYF

J: TRBJ2-7
D: TRBD2
V: TRBV18
size: many
DNA: TGTGCCAGCTCACCACGGAGCGGGACTCTGGGCGAGCAGTACTTC
CDR3: CASSPRSGTLGEQYF

J: TRBJ2-7
D: TRBD2
V: TRBV9
size: many
DNA: TGTGCCAGCAGCGAGTTAGCGGGAGGGGACTACGAGCAGTACTTC
CDR3: CASSELAGGDYEQYF

J: TRBJ2-2
D: TRBD2
V: TRBV7-2
size: many
DNA: TGTGCCAGCAGCTTAGCGGGAGGGAGGACCGGGGAGCTGTTTTTT
CDR3: CASSLAGGRTGELFF

J: TRBJ2-4
D: TRBD1
V: TRBV2
size: many
DNA: TGTGCCAGCAGGCGCCGGGACAGGGCTCAAAACATTCAGTACTTC
CDR3: CASRRRDRAQNIQYF

J: TRBJ1-1
D: TRBD1
V: TRBV28
size: many
DNA: TGTGCCAGCAGTCTCACAGGGGGCGCGGGCACTGAAGCTTTCTTT
CDR3: CASSLTGGAGTEAFF

J: TRBJ1-1
D: -
V: TRBV7-2
size: few
DNA: TGTGCCAGCAGCTTAGCGCTTGGGGGGAACACTGAAGCTTTCTTT
CDR3: CASSLALGGNTEAFF

J: TRBJ2-7
D: -
V: TRBV6-7
size: few
DNA: TGTGCCAGCAGTTACTCCCAGGACGACTCTTACGAGCAGTACTTC
CDR3: CASSYSQDDSYEQYF

J: TRBJ2-7
D: TRBD1
V: TRBV27
size: many
DNA: TGTGCCAGCAGTAGAACACAGGGGGGCGAGCAGTACTTC
CDR3: CASSRTQGGEQYF

J: TRBJ1-6
D: -
V: TRBV28
size: many
DNA: TGTGCCAGCAGTCCGGACCTGTATAATTCACCCCTCCACTTT
CDR3: CASSPDLYNSPLHF

J: TRBJ1-1
D: -
V: TRBV28
size: many
DNA: TGTGCCAGCAGGACCCCACTTCAGGGTGAAGCTTTCTTT
CDR3: CASRTPLQGEAFF

J: TRBJ2-5
D: -
V: TRBV11-2
size: few
DNA: TGTGCCAGCAGCTTAGTGGAGGGAGTGACCCAGTACTTC
CDR3: CASSLVEGVTQYF

J: TRBJ1-5
D: -
V: TRBV18
size: many
DNA: TGTGCCAGCTCACCACGGACGGGGAATCAGCCCCAGCATTTT
CDR3: CASSPRTGNQPQHF